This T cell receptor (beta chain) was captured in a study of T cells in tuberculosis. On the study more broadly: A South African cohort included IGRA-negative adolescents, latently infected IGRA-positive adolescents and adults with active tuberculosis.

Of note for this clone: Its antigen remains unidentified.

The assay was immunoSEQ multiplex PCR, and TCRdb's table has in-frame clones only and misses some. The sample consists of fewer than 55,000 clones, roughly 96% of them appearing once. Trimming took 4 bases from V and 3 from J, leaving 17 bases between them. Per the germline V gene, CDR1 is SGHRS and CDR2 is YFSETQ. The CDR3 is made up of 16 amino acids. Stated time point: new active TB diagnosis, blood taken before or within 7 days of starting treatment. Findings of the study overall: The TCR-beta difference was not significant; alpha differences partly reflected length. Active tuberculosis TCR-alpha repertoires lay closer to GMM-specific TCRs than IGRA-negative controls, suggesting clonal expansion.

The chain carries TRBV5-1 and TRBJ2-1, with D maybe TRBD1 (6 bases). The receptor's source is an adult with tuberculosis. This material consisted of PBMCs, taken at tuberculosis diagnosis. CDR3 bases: TGCGCCAGCAGCCGAGTGACGGGACACAACTACAATGAGCAGTTCTTC. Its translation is CASSRVTGHNYNEQFF.